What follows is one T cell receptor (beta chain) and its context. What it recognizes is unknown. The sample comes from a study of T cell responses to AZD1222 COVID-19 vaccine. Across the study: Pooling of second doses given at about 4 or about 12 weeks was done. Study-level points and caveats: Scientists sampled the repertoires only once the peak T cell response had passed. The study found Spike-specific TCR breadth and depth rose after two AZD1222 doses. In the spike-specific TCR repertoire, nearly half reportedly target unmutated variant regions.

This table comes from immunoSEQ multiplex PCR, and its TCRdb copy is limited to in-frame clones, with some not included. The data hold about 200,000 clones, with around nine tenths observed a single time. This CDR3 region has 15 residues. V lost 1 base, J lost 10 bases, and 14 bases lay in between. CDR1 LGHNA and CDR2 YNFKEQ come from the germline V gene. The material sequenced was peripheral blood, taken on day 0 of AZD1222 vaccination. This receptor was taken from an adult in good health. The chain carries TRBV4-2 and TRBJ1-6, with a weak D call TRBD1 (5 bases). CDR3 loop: CASSQGGQGGSPLHF. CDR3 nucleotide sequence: TGTGCCAGCAGCCAAGGCGGGCAGGGAGGGTCACCCCTCCACTTT.